These T cell receptor beta chains were read from a single sample in a study of blood T cells in healthy people across ages. TCRdb recomputed calls from the 5' RACE reads with MiXCR, one row per CDR3 protein. Altogether 1 million or so distinct CDR3 sequences are present, under 55% being singletons, with the ten largest covering approximately 17%. The material sequenced was blood. The receptors derive from a woman in her fifties or sixties in good health. Both conserved end residues are part of each CDR3. A D gene is named only where the DNA matches it firmly. Not every row has a clone size; where given, it reads once, few, many or a size class.

V gene	clone size	J gene	D gene	CDR3 protein	CDR3 DNA
TRBV11-2	-	TRBJ2-3	-	CASITTSTDTQYF	TGTGCCAGCATTACAACTAGCACAGATACGCAGTATTTT
TRBV27	-	TRBJ2-3	TRBD1	CASSFSTGLRTDTQYF	TGTGCCAGCAGTTTCTCGACAGGGCTAAGAACAGATACGCAGTATTTT
TRBV7-8	few	TRBJ2-5	TRBD2	CASSLGLAVKETQYF	TGTGCCAGCAGCTTGGGACTAGCAGTGAAAGAGACCCAGTACTTC
TRBV6-5	-	TRBJ2-5	TRBD2	CASAGLAADNEQYF	TGTGCCAGCGCCGGACTAGCGGCCGACAATGAGCAGTACTTC
TRBV18	-	TRBJ2-5	-	CASSLKGRSSGETQYF	TGTGCCAGCTCACTTAAGGGCCGATCCTCGGGGGAGACCCAGTACTTC
TRBV7-9	many	TRBJ2-7	-	CASSKGWDLYEQYF	TGTGCCAGCAGCAAGGGGTGGGACCTCTACGAGCAGTACTTC
TRBV6-2/TRBV6-3	-	TRBJ2-3	TRBD1	CASSHGWEQGTDTQYF	TGTGCCAGCAGCCACGGCTGGGAACAGGGGACCGATACGCAGTATTTT
TRBV15	-	TRBJ2-7	TRBD2	CATSRDVGGTGRQYF	TGTGCCACCAGCAGAGATGTCGGGGGGACGGGAAGGCAGTACTTC
TRBV20-1	-	TRBJ2-1	TRBD2	CSASGLAVGKNEQFF	TGCAGTGCTAGCGGTCTAGCGGTTGGGAAAAATGAGCAGTTCTTC
TRBV5-4	-	TRBJ2-1	-	CASSPSGQTYKEQFF	TGTGCCAGCAGCCCGAGCGGGCAGACCTACAAGGAGCAGTTCTTC
TRBV7-2	few	TRBJ1-1	TRBD1	CASRWSTGVTEAFF	TGTGCCAGCAGATGGTCAACAGGGGTCACTGAAGCTTTCTTT
TRBV12-3/TRBV12-4	few	TRBJ2-5	TRBD2	CASSSGTSGIWGPTQYF	TGTGCCAGCAGTTCCGGGACTAGCGGGATCTGGGGTCCGACCCAGTACTTC
TRBV20-1	-	TRBJ1-4	-	CSARGLTTNEKLFF	TGCAGTGCTAGGGGGCTGACAACTAATGAAAAACTGTTTTTT
TRBV29-1	-	TRBJ2-5	TRBD2	CSALGLAGVGEQYF	TGCAGCGCCCTGGGGCTAGCGGGAGTGGGGGAGCAGTACTTC
TRBV6-6	-	TRBJ1-2	-	CASSPEAGASNYGYTF	TGTGCCAGCAGTCCCGAGGCGGGGGCGTCTAACTATGGCTACACCTTC
TRBV27	-	TRBJ2-3	-	CASALTVTYTDTQYF	TGTGCCAGCGCCCTGACAGTTACCTACACAGATACGCAGTATTTT
TRBV11-2	-	TRBJ2-7	TRBD2	CASSLTSGFSYEQYF	TGTGCCAGCAGCTTAACTAGCGGGTTCTCCTACGAGCAGTACTTC
TRBV3-1	-	TRBJ2-7	-	CASSQVGGITYEQYF	TGTGCCAGCAGCCAAGTCGGGGGAATTACCTACGAGCAGTACTTC
TRBV29-1	many	TRBJ2-3	-	CSVRSSDTQYF	TGCAGCGTGCGCAGTTCAGATACGCAGTATTTT
TRBV15	few	TRBJ2-1	-	CATSLLRYNEQFF	TGTGCCACCAGTTTGTTGAGATACAATGAGCAGTTCTTC
TRBV12-3/TRBV12-4	few	TRBJ1-2	-	CASSFPKDWGVYGYTF	TGTGCCAGCAGTTTCCCCAAGGACTGGGGAGTCTATGGCTACACCTTC
TRBV4-1	-	TRBJ1-2	-	CASSQDKGQIYGYTF	TGCGCCAGCAGCCAAGATAAAGGACAGATCTATGGCTACACCTTC
TRBV7-9	-	TRBJ2-3	-	CASIEKVKTDTQYF	TGTGCCAGCATCGAAAAAGTAAAGACAGATACGCAGTATTTT
TRBV29-1	many	TRBJ2-5	-	CSVYGSTETQYF	TGCAGCGTCTACGGGAGTACTGAGACCCAGTACTTC
TRBV11-2	-	TRBJ2-7	-	CASSLDRPEQYF	TGTGCCAGCAGCTTAGATCGCCCCGAGCAGTACTTC
TRBV10-3	-	TRBJ2-7	-	CAIRDGSYEQYF	TGTGCCATCAGAGACGGTTCCTACGAGCAGTACTTC
TRBV27	-	TRBJ1-2	-	CASSFSRQFNGYTF	TGTGCCAGCAGTTTTAGTCGGCAATTCAATGGCTACACCTTC
TRBV20-1	few	TRBJ1-2	-	CSASSFGEGNYGYTF	-
TRBV7-2	-	TRBJ1-4	-	CASSPVRGSEKLFF	TGTGCCAGCAGCCCCGTCCGGGGATCCGAAAAACTGTTTTTT
TRBV5-1	few	TRBJ2-7	TRBD2	CASRHVAGGSYEQYF	TGCGCCAGCAGACACGTAGCGGGGGGCTCCTACGAGCAGTACTTC
TRBV29-1	many	TRBJ2-7	-	CSVEKRKGYEQYF	TGCAGCGTTGAGAAGAGAAAGGGCTACGAGCAGTACTTC
TRBV27	-	TRBJ2-7	-	CASRSQGGASYEQYF	TGTGCCAGCAGATCTCAGGGGGGGGCTTCCTACGAGCAGTACTTC
TRBV6-5	-	TRBJ2-1	TRBD2	CASSSSGRAQFAEQFF	TGTGCCAGCAGTTCTAGCGGGAGGGCCCAGTTTGCTGAGCAGTTCTTC
TRBV9	-	TRBJ1-1	-	CASSPRALRNTEAFF	TGTGCCAGCAGCCCCCGGGCACTTAGGAACACTGAAGCTTTCTTT
TRBV7-9	-	TRBJ2-6	-	CASSFKARSGANVLTF	TGTGCCAGCAGCTTTAAGGCCCGCTCTGGGGCCAACGTCCTGACTTTC
TRBV7-8	-	TRBJ2-5	TRBD1	CASSLPDRGHEQYF	TGTGCCAGCAGCTTACCGGACAGGGGCCATGAGCAGTACTTC
TRBV18	-	TRBJ2-3	TRBD2	CASSPQGLAITDTQYF	TGTGCCAGCTCACCACAGGGACTAGCGATCACAGATACGCAGTATTTT
TRBV2	-	TRBJ2-4	-	CASSELAKNIQYF	TGTGCCAGCAGTGAGCTAGCCAAAAACATTCAGTACTTC
TRBV7-8	-	TRBJ1-3	-	CAGSLEAGPGNTIYF	TGTGCCGGCAGCTTGGAAGCAGGGCCAGGAAACACCATATATTTT
TRBV9	-	TRBJ2-3	-	CASGWGIGTDTQYF	TGTGCCAGCGGCTGGGGTATCGGCACAGATACGCAGTATTTT
TRBV2	-	TRBJ2-1	-	CATLRPDVVWQFF	TGTGCCACCCTACGCCCAGACGTGGTTTGGCAGTTCTTC
TRBV6-5	-	TRBJ2-1	-	CASTKGWKQFF	TGTGCCAGCACAAAGGGCTGGAAGCAGTTCTTC
TRBV27	-	TRBJ1-1	TRBD1	CASSLATGDWTEAFF	TGTGCCAGCAGTTTAGCGACAGGGGATTGGACTGAAGCTTTCTTT
TRBV29-1	few	TRBJ2-1	TRBD2	CSVEGWTSGKYNEQFF	TGCAGCGTTGAAGGCTGGACTAGCGGGAAATACAATGAGCAGTTCTTC